This T cell receptor (beta chain) stems from a study of blood T cell repertoires in COVID-19. Per the original methods: Counts of nucleated cells, estimated from reference gene primer amplification, were obtained. TCRdb's table, derived via immunoSEQ multiplex PCR, lists solely in-frame clones and lacks some. V, J and clone size were drawn from that table, and D and trimming were deduced from the DNA. The data contain some 150,000 clones, less than 85% of them seen just once; the ten biggest clones take up 3.5% to 5%. With 5 bases removed from V and 0 bases from J, the gap between germline ends came to 15 bases. In germline, CDR1 is SGHRS, CDR2 YFSETQ. This CDR3 spans 16 amino acids.

Material: PBMCs or T cells enriched from blood (not recorded which). This TCR was recovered from a woman between 45 and 60 years old who had recovered from COVID-19. V gene TRBV5-1 combines with J gene TRBJ2-1; weak D call: TRBD1 (6 bases). The chain's CDR3 is CASRRGTGSSYNEQFF. The CDR3 DNA is TGCGCCAGCAGGCGCGGTACAGGGAGCTCCTACAATGAGCAGTTCTTC.